The 24 T cell receptor beta chains below come from one sample, sequenced in a study of cytomegalovirus exposure and HLA in healthy donors. PCR primers comprised 60 Vbeta and 13 Jbeta primers. Here immunoSEQ multiplex PCR was the method, and the copy in TCRdb shows in-frame clones only, minus some. The table includes 150,000 to 200,000 clones, 70% to 80% detected once. The sample consisted of PBMCs. The origin of the receptors is a woman in her 40s in good health and CMV-seronegative.

DNA for the CDR3: TGCAGCGTCGGACGGTTAGAGGGCGAGCAGTACTTC. This encodes CSVGRLEGEQYF. The genes are TRBV29-1 and TRBJ2-7; tentative D call: TRBD2 (5 bases). Deletions cut 6 bases from V and 6 bases from J, with 15 bases between. The CDR3 length is 12 residues. Germline values: CDR1 SQVTM, CDR2 ANQGSEA.

This rearrangement joins TRBV7-9 to TRBJ1-2; 10 bases are shared with TRBD1. The CDR3 consists of 16 residues. V was pared by 5 bases and J by 4 bases, with 10 bases of the junction left unmatched. CDR1 SEHNR and CDR2 FQNEAQ come from the germline V gene (reference sequence). The DNA for the CDR3 is TGTGCCAGCAGCATGAGGGACAGGGGCATGATCTATGGCTACACCTTC. Translation: CASSMRDRGMIYGYTF.

The V call is TRBV13, the J call TRBJ2-6, with 14 bases matching TRBD2. The CDR3 has 19 residues. The germline gives CDR1 PRHDT, CDR2 FYEKMQ (reference sequence). V shed 5 bases and J 0 bases; nucleotides not matched to a gene: 6. CDR3 in DNA: TGTGCCAGCAGCCGGACTAGCGGGAGGAGTAGCTCTGGGGCCAACGTCCTGACTTTC. Translation: CASSRTSGRSSSGANVLTF.

V is TRBV5-8 and J is TRBJ1-5; no clear D. The CDR3 is made up of 11 amino acids. In germline, CDR1 is SGHTS, CDR2 YDEGEE. The V and J ends lost 7 bases and 3 bases respectively, with 5 bases between them. In DNA, the CDR3 is TGTGCCAGCTCCTACAATCAGCCCCAGCATTTT. It encodes CASSYNQPQHF.

The chain is built from TRBV2 and TRBJ1-1; 11 positions agree with TRBD1. V lost 11 bases, J lost 5 bases, and 7 bases stayed unmatched. Germline V lookup: CDR1 SNHLY, CDR2 FYNNEI. The CDR3 is 13 amino acids. CDR3 in DNA: TGTGCCGGCGGACAGGGGGCATGGACTGAAGCTTTCTTT. It encodes CAGGQGAWTEAFF.

The genes are TRBV6-5 and TRBJ2-7; 10 positions agree with TRBD1. Germline trimming cut 5 bases from V and 1 base from J; bases unmatched to any gene: 5. Germline V gives CDR1 MNHEY, CDR2 SVGAGI. The CDR3 sequence is 15 residues long. CDR3 sequence (DNA): TGTGCCAGCAGTCGAGGGGACAGGGGATCCTACGAGCAGTACTTC. Protein: CASSRGDRGSYEQYF.

With regard to this clone: The junction and the germline gene differ at one end; a read error may be behind it. This chain links TRBV9 with TRBJ1-2; D uncertain. CDR1 SGDLS and CDR2 YYNGEE come from the germline V gene. This CDR3 contains 13 residues. CDR3 amino acids: CASSVDEEAGYTF. The CDR3 bases are TGCGCCAGCAGCGTAGACGAGGAGGCGGGCTACACCTTC.

Of note for this clone: In the same sample, other DNA sequences code for this CDR3. The chain joins TRBV19 to TRBJ1-1; D not certain. Trimming stripped 3 bases from V and 1 base from J, with 6 bases between. Germline V lookup: CDR1 LNHDA, CDR2 SQIVND (reference sequence). The CDR3 length is 13 residues. CDR3 bases: TGTGCCAGTAGTATTGGCAGGAACACTGAAGCTTTCTTT. Its protein product is CASSIGRNTEAFF.

The rearrangement links TRBV9 to TRBJ2-2; 7 nucleotides align to TRBD2. The CDR3 extends over 13 amino acids. Germline V gene data show CDR1 as SGDLS and CDR2 as YYNGEE. V shed 0 bases and J 10 bases; nucleotides not matched to a gene: 3. CDR3 nucleotide sequence: TGTGCCAGCAGCGTAGGGGAGGGATTGGAGCTGTTTTTT. Translation: CASSVGEGLELFF.

This sequence joins TRBV5-4 and TRBJ2-3; no clear D. With 4 bases removed from V and 4 bases from J, the gap between germline ends came to 13 bases. Germline V gene sequence: CDR1 SGHNT, CDR2 YYREEE (reference sequence). This CDR3 has 14 amino acids. In nucleotides, the CDR3 is TGTGCCAGCAGCCTCCCGTCTAGAGCAGATACGCAGTATTTT. It specifies CASSLPSRADTQYF. Full variable domain (remainder filled in from reference TRBV5-4 and TRBJ2-3): ETGVTQSPTHLIKTRGQQVTLRCSSQSGHNTVSWYQQALGQGPQFIFQYYREEENGRGNFPPRFSGLQFPNYSSELNVNALELDDSALYLCASSLPSRADTQYFGPGTRLTVL.

The rearrangement uses TRBV9 and TRBJ1-2; 9 bases line up with TRBD1. From germline, CDR1 is SGDLS and CDR2 YYNGEE. The CDR3 covers 15 residues. The V and J ends lost 4 bases and 4 bases, in that order; junction bases with no gene match: 8. This CDR3 reads CASSPGQGTGYGYTF. The CDR3 DNA reads TGTGCCAGCAGCCCCGGACAGGGGACTGGCTATGGCTACACCTTC.

This chain joins TRBV7-5 and TRBJ2-7; TRBD2, the table's D call, lacks a check against the DNA. TRBV7-5 represents a pseudogene. This CDR3 is 16 amino acids long. The CDR3 spells CARSTQREGQSYEQYF. As DNA, the CDR3 is TGTGCCAGAAGCACCCAGCGGGAGGGACAATCCTACGAGCAGTACTTC.

This chain uses TRBV5-1 with TRBJ2-5; 8 bases align to TRBD1. This CDR3 spans 16 amino acids. Trimming removed 3 bases from V and 3 bases from J; junction bases left unmatched: 10. Germline values: CDR1 SGHRS, CDR2 YFSETQ. The DNA for the CDR3 is TGCGCCAGCAGCTCCAACAGGGGGACCAACGAAGAGACCCAGTACTTC. It specifies CASSSNRGTNEETQYF.

This clone came up a few times. The chain is built from TRBV11-3 and TRBJ1-1; D not certain. The CDR3 has 11 amino acids. Trimming took 0 bases from V and 11 from J, leaving 7 bases between them. From germline, CDR1 is SGHNT and CDR2 YENEEA. CDR3 sequence (DNA): TGTGCCAGCAGCTTAGAGGGAGGGGCTTTCTTT. This sequence encodes CASSLEGGAFF.

In this sample, this clone turned up a few times. This rearrangement joins TRBV6-5 to TRBJ1-1; D is ambiguous. Trimming removed 0 bases at V and 0 bases at J, with 8 bases between. Per the germline V gene, CDR1 is MNHEY and CDR2 is SVGAGI. This CDR3 has 15 residues. CDR3 nucleotide sequence: TGTGCCAGCAGTTACTCGAAGCCGATGAACACTGAAGCTTTCTTT. It is translated as CASSYSKPMNTEAFF.

This clone was detected only once. The chain has TRBV6-1 and TRBJ1-1; 7 bases agree with TRBD1. From germline, CDR1 is MNHNS and CDR2 SASEGT. The CDR3 has 13 amino acids. After removal of 1 base from V and 5 bases from J, the junction contained 1 base not matched to a gene. CDR3 sequence: CASSEVTGTEAFF. In DNA form, the CDR3 reads TGTGCCAGCAGTGAAGTGACAGGGACTGAAGCTTTCTTT.

The J gene is TRBJ2-7, the V gene TRBV28, with 7 bases identical to TRBD1. With 3 bases clipped from V and 2 bases from J, the junction kept 7 bases outside the gene matches. This CDR3 region has 15 residues. Germline CDR1 is MDHEN and CDR2 is SYDVKM. As DNA, the CDR3 is TGTGCCAGCAGTTTGACCGGGACAGTCCCCTACGAGCAGTACTTC. It codes for CASSLTGTVPYEQYF.

The CDR3 coding sequence is TGTGCCAGCAGCCCGGGGGGGCAAGAGACCCAGTACTTC. It encodes CASSPGGQETQYF. The chain has TRBV7-9 and TRBJ2-5; 8 bases agree with TRBD2. The germline V gene has CDR1 SEHNR and CDR2 FQNEAQ (reference sequence). Germline trimming cut 5 bases from V and 2 bases from J; bases unmatched to any gene: 1. The CDR3 is 13 residues long.

V and J are TRBV11-3 and TRBJ2-3; D is perhaps TRBD2 (6 bases). The CDR3 spans 17 residues. The germline gives CDR1 SGHNT, CDR2 YENEEA. V lost 1 base and J 1 base, leaving 15 bases between the germline ends. The CDR3 nucleotides read TGTGCCAGCAGCTTAGGTCAAAGCTCTAGCGGCACAGATACGCAGTATTTT. It is translated as CASSLGQSSSGTDTQYF.

There are a few counts of this clone. V gene TRBV7-9 combines with J gene TRBJ2-3; D gene unclear. CDR1 SEHNR and CDR2 FQNEAQ come from the germline V gene (reference sequence). The V end was cut by 5 bases, the J end by 4 bases, with 10 bases between. CDR3 length: 13 residues. The CDR3 sequence is CASSLPPADTQYF. The CDR3 bases are TGTGCCAGCAGCCTCCCCCCGGCAGATACGCAGTATTTT.

The chain has TRBV14 and TRBJ2-2; unclear D gene. Germline values: CDR1 SGHDN, CDR2 FVKESK. The length of the CDR3 is 14 residues. The V end was cut by 6 bases, the J end by 1 base, with 9 bases between. The CDR3 is CASRNFGNTGELFF. CDR3 nucleotide sequence: TGTGCCAGCAGGAACTTTGGGAACACCGGGGAGCTGTTTTTT.

V and J are TRBV30 and TRBJ2-7; D remains unclear. The V gene's germline CDR1 is GTSNPN and CDR2 SVGIG (reference sequence). The CDR3 extends over 11 amino acids. V was shortened by 2 bases and J by 3 bases, with 5 bases between the two germline ends. The CDR3 nucleotides are TGTGCCTGGAGTCCCGGCTACGAGCAGTACTTC. It yields the protein CAWSPGYEQYF. The full variable domain, with the rest looked up from reference TRBV30 and TRBJ2-7, is SQTIHQWPATLVQPVGSPLSLECTVEGTSNPNLYWYRQAAGRGLQLLFYSVGIGQISSEVPQNLSASRPQDRQFILSSKKLLLSDSGFYLCAWSPGYEQYFGPGTRLTVT.

The chain has TRBV7-9 and TRBJ1-3; no firm D call. The V gene lost 1 base and the J gene lost 0 bases, with 7 bases spanning the gap. The germline CDR1 and CDR2 sequences are SEHNR and FQNEAQ (reference sequence). This CDR3 is built from 15 residues. As DNA, the CDR3 is TGTGCCAGCAGCTTAGAGGCGGACTCTGGAAACACCATATATTTT. This gives the protein CASSLEADSGNTIYF.

In its sample, this clone was seen a few times. This chain connects TRBV2 to TRBJ2-7; 7 nucleotides match TRBD2. The CDR3 sequence is 14 residues long. Trimming at V came to 6 bases and at J to 0 bases, leaving 5 bases not matched to a gene. Per the germline V gene, CDR1 is SNHLY and CDR2 is FYNNEI. CDR3 residues: CASRPGDYSYEQYF. Written as DNA, the CDR3 is TGTGCCAGCAGGCCTGGGGACTACTCCTACGAGCAGTACTTC.